This T cell receptor beta chain appears in the sequencing data of a study of early T cells in non-severe SARS-CoV-2 infection. Individual cDNA molecules were tagged with unique molecular identifiers, the study reported. TCRdb reanalysed the 5' RACE reads using MiXCR and keeps one entry per CDR3 protein. The data hold under 65,000 distinct CDR3 sequences, with about 13% observed a single time. The CDR3 extends over 10 amino acids. Trimming removed 7 bases at V and 5 bases at J, with 5 bases between. In germline, CDR1 is SNHLY, CDR2 FYNNEI. Sample: whole blood, taken at baseline. The receptor's source is an adult who was a healthcare worker with PCR-confirmed SARS-CoV-2 infection or an uninfected control (not recorded which). The rearrangement links TRBV2 to TRBJ2-5; D gene ambiguous. Written as DNA, the CDR3 is TGTGCCAGCACTCGGGAGACCCAGTACTTC. This translates into CASTRETQYF.